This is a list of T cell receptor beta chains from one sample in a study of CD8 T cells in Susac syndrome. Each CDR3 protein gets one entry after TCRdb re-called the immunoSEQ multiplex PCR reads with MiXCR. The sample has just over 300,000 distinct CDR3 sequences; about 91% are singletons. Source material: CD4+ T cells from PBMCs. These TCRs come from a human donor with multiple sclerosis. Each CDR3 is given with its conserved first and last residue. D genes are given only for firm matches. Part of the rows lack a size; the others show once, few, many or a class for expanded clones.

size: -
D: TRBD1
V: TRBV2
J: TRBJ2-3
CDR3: CASGTGATDTQYF
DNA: TGTGCCAGCGGGACAGGGGCCACAGATACGCAGTATTTT

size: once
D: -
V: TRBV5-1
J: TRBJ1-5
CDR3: CASRRDVGSSNQPQHF
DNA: TGCGCCAGCAGGAGGGACGTCGGCTCAAGCAATCAGCCCCAGCATTTT

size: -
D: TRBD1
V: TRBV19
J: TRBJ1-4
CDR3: CASSIGQGREKLFF
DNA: TGTGCCAGTAGTATTGGACAGGGCCGTGAAAAACTGTTTTTT

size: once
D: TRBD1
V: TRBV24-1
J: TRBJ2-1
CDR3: CATSDLDRVYNEQFF
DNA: TGTGCCACCAGTGATTTGGACAGGGTTTACAATGAGCAGTTCTTC

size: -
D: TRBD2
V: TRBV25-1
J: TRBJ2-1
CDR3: CASSEAGLADNEQFF
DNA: TGTGCCAGCAGTGAGGCGGGACTAGCGGACAATGAGCAGTTCTTC

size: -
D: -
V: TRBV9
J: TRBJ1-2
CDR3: CASARSTVDYGYTF
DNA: TGTGCCAGCGCCCGCTCCACGGTGGACTATGGCTACACCTTC

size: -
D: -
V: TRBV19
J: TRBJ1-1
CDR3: CASREPGWFSSEGAFF
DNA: TGTGCCAGTAGGGAACCCGGGTGGTTCTCCTCAGAGGGAGCTTTCTTT

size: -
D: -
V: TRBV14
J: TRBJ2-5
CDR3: CASSASIGGQETQYF
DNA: TGTGCCAGCAGCGCCTCTATAGGAGGGCAAGAGACCCAGTACTTC

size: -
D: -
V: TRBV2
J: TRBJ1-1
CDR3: CASSTTPANTEAFF
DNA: TGTGCCAGCAGTACTACCCCAGCGAACACTGAAGCTTTCTTT

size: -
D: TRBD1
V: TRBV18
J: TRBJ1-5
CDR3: CASSPRGREQPQHF
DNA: TGTGCCAGCTCACCCAGGGGGCGCGAGCAGCCCCAGCATTTT